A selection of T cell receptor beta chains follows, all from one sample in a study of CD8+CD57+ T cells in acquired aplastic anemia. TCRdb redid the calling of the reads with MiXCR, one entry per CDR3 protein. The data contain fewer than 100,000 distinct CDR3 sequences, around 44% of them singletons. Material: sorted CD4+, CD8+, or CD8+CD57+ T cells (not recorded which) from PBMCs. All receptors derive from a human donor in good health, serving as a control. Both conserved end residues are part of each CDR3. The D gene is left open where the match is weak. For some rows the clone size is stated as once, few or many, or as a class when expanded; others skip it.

CDR3aa: CASSEGGTSGRATGELFF
CDR3nt: TGTGCCAGCAGCGAGGGCGGGACTAGCGGGAGGGCCACCGGGGAGCTGTTTTTT
v_gene: TRBV3-1
abundance: -
j_gene: TRBJ2-2
len: 18
d_gene: TRBD2

CDR3aa: CASSGDGGEGYTF
CDR3nt: TGTGCCAGCAGCGGCGACGGGGGCGAGGGCTACACCTTC
v_gene: TRBV9
abundance: many
j_gene: TRBJ1-2
len: 13
d_gene: -

CDR3aa: CASTPDRVREQYF
CDR3nt: TGCGCCAGCACTCCCGACAGGGTTAGGGAGCAGTACTTC
v_gene: TRBV10-1
abundance: once
j_gene: TRBJ2-7
len: 13
d_gene: TRBD1

CDR3aa: CAISLDVADEQFF
CDR3nt: TGTGCCATCAGTTTGGACGTAGCAGACGAGCAGTTCTTC
v_gene: TRBV10-3
abundance: many
j_gene: TRBJ2-1
len: 13
d_gene: -

CDR3aa: CASSRDSYEQYF
CDR3nt: TGTGCCAGCAGTCGGGACAGCTACGAGCAGTACTTC
v_gene: TRBV2
abundance: -
j_gene: TRBJ2-7
len: 12
d_gene: TRBD1

CDR3aa: CASSLDGTQYF
CDR3nt: TGTGCCAGCAGTTTAGACGGCACGCAGTATTTT
v_gene: TRBV12-3/TRBV12-4
abundance: many
j_gene: TRBJ2-3
len: 11
d_gene: -

CDR3aa: CASSYDQKSTDTQYF
CDR3nt: TGTGCCAGCAGTTACGATCAGAAAAGCACAGATACGCAGTATTTT
v_gene: TRBV6-5
abundance: few
j_gene: TRBJ2-3
len: 15
d_gene: -

CDR3aa: CASSFRGGGQETQYF
CDR3nt: TGTGCCAGCAGCTTCAGGGGAGGGGGTCAAGAGACCCAGTACTTC
v_gene: TRBV7-7
abundance: many
j_gene: TRBJ2-5
len: 15
d_gene: -

CDR3aa: CASSGYQGTQYF
CDR3nt: TGTGCCAGCAGCGGATACCAAGGGACCCAGTACTTC
v_gene: TRBV2
abundance: -
j_gene: TRBJ2-5
len: 12
d_gene: -

CDR3aa: CASSEQGTSTDTQYF
CDR3nt: TGTGCCAGCAGTGAACAGGGTACTAGCACAGATACGCAGTATTTT
v_gene: TRBV6-1
abundance: once
j_gene: TRBJ2-3
len: 15
d_gene: -

CDR3aa: CASSESGTGGEDEQYF
CDR3nt: TGCGCCAGCAGTGAGTCGGGGACAGGGGGCGAGGACGAGCAGTACTTC
v_gene: TRBV10-1
abundance: -
j_gene: TRBJ2-7
len: 16
d_gene: TRBD1

CDR3aa: CASTGQGSSGNTIYF
CDR3nt: TGTGCCAGCACTGGACAGGGATCCTCTGGAAACACCATATATTTT
v_gene: TRBV12-3/TRBV12-4
abundance: few
j_gene: TRBJ1-3
len: 15
d_gene: TRBD1

CDR3aa: CASSRDRGYGYTF
CDR3nt: TGCGCCAGCAGCAGGGACAGGGGGTATGGCTACACCTTC
v_gene: TRBV4-3
abundance: -
j_gene: TRBJ1-2
len: 13
d_gene: TRBD1

CDR3aa: CSVEDGTGGYEQYF
CDR3nt: TGCAGCGTTGAAGATGGGACAGGGGGCTACGAGCAGTACTTC
v_gene: TRBV29-1
abundance: many
j_gene: TRBJ2-7
len: 14
d_gene: TRBD1

CDR3aa: CASSPLVGTALDYTF
CDR3nt: TGCGCCAGCAGCCCCTTAGTCGGGACAGCCCTTGACTACACCTTC
v_gene: TRBV4-1
abundance: many
j_gene: TRBJ1-2
len: 15
d_gene: TRBD1

CDR3aa: CASSEAGAQYF
CDR3nt: TGCGCCAGCAGTGAGGCCGGTGCGCAGTATTTT
v_gene: TRBV10-2
abundance: many
j_gene: TRBJ2-3
len: 11
d_gene: -

CDR3aa: CASSLGARTRQETQYF
CDR3nt: TGTGCCAGCAGCTTAGGAGCCAGGACGCGGCAAGAGACCCAGTACTTC
v_gene: TRBV7-2
abundance: many
j_gene: TRBJ2-5
len: 16
d_gene: -

CDR3aa: CASSLVQSHEQFF
CDR3nt: TGTGCCAGCAGCTTGGTACAGTCGCATGAGCAGTTCTTC
v_gene: TRBV7-2
abundance: once
j_gene: TRBJ2-1
len: 13
d_gene: -

CDR3aa: CSATPGRGFQETQYF
CDR3nt: TGCAGTGCTACCCCCGGGCGGGGGTTCCAAGAGACCCAGTACTTC
v_gene: TRBV20-1
abundance: -
j_gene: TRBJ2-5
len: 15
d_gene: TRBD2

CDR3aa: CASTDPDTQYF
CDR3nt: TGCGCCAGCACAGACCCAGATACGCAGTATTTT
v_gene: TRBV10-2
abundance: many
j_gene: TRBJ2-3
len: 11
d_gene: -

CDR3aa: CSAKPGNNEQFF
CDR3nt: TGCAGTGCTAAACCAGGGAACAATGAGCAGTTCTTC
v_gene: TRBV20-1
abundance: -
j_gene: TRBJ2-1
len: 12
d_gene: -

CDR3aa: CASSLSRDGQPQHF
CDR3nt: TGTGCCAGTAGCCTGTCTAGGGATGGTCAGCCCCAGCATTTT
v_gene: TRBV19
abundance: -
j_gene: TRBJ1-5
len: 14
d_gene: -

CDR3aa: CASSESGTPMNTEAFF
CDR3nt: TGCGCCAGCAGTGAGTCGGGGACACCTATGAACACTGAAGCTTTCTTT
v_gene: TRBV10-2
abundance: many
j_gene: TRBJ1-1
len: 16
d_gene: -

CDR3aa: CASSETYRTEAFF
CDR3nt: TGTGCCAGCAGCGAAACCTACCGCACTGAAGCTTTCTTT
v_gene: TRBV9
abundance: many
j_gene: TRBJ1-1
len: 13
d_gene: -

CDR3aa: CASIFETGVNEQFF
CDR3nt: TGTGCCAGCATTTTCGAGACAGGGGTTAATGAGCAGTTCTTC
v_gene: TRBV2
abundance: many
j_gene: TRBJ2-1
len: 14
d_gene: TRBD1

CDR3aa: CSARGTADYEQYF
CDR3nt: TGCAGTGCTAGGGGGACAGCTGACTACGAGCAGTACTTC
v_gene: TRBV20-1
abundance: few
j_gene: TRBJ2-7
len: 13
d_gene: TRBD1

CDR3aa: CATSVDDGEQYF
CDR3nt: TGTGCCACCAGTGTAGACGACGGTGAGCAGTACTTC
v_gene: TRBV24-1
abundance: many
j_gene: TRBJ2-7
len: 12
d_gene: -

CDR3aa: CAIGQDMGDTGELFF
CDR3nt: TGTGCCATCGGCCAGGACATGGGTGACACCGGGGAGCTGTTTTTT
v_gene: TRBV10-3
abundance: few
j_gene: TRBJ2-2
len: 15
d_gene: -

CDR3aa: CASSSDRSMNTEAFF
CDR3nt: TGTGCCAGTAGCTCGGACCGTTCCATGAACACTGAAGCTTTCTTT
v_gene: TRBV19
abundance: -
j_gene: TRBJ1-1
len: 15
d_gene: -

CDR3aa: CASSFGGTEAFF
CDR3nt: TGTGCCAGCAGTTTTGGGGGGACTGAAGCTTTCTTT
v_gene: TRBV12-3/TRBV12-4
abundance: many
j_gene: TRBJ1-1
len: 12
d_gene: -

CDR3aa: CASSGDSTDTQYF
CDR3nt: TGTGCCAGCAGCGGAGACTCCACAGATACGCAGTATTTT
v_gene: TRBV9
abundance: many
j_gene: TRBJ2-3
len: 13
d_gene: -

CDR3aa: CASSQVRFGAGELFF
CDR3nt: TGCGCCAGCAGCCAAGTCCGATTCGGGGCCGGGGAGCTGTTTTTT
v_gene: TRBV4-1
abundance: -
j_gene: TRBJ2-2
len: 15
d_gene: -

CDR3aa: CASSVGRGEQYF
CDR3nt: TGTGCCAGCAGCGTAGGGAGGGGCGAGCAGTACTTC
v_gene: TRBV9
abundance: many
j_gene: TRBJ2-7
len: 12
d_gene: -

CDR3aa: CASSPTGGHEQYF
CDR3nt: TGTGCCAGCAGCCCGACAGGGGGGCACGAGCAGTACTTC
v_gene: TRBV5-4
abundance: few
j_gene: TRBJ2-7
len: 13
d_gene: TRBD1

CDR3aa: CASSVGGASYNEQFF
CDR3nt: TGTGCCAGCAGCGTAGGGGGCGCCTCCTACAATGAGCAGTTCTTC
v_gene: TRBV9
abundance: -
j_gene: TRBJ2-1
len: 15
d_gene: -

CDR3aa: CASSGELAGGPHTGELFF
CDR3nt: TGCGCCAGCAGTGGGGAACTAGCGGGAGGGCCGCACACCGGGGAGCTGTTTTTT
v_gene: TRBV10-2
abundance: -
j_gene: TRBJ2-2
len: 18
d_gene: TRBD2

CDR3aa: CSVERGGHEQYF
CDR3nt: TGCAGCGTTGAAAGGGGGGGCCACGAGCAGTACTTC
v_gene: TRBV29-1
abundance: -
j_gene: TRBJ2-7
len: 12
d_gene: -

CDR3aa: CAISEVMQGGTEAFF
CDR3nt: TGTGCCATCAGTGAAGTGATGCAGGGGGGCACTGAAGCTTTCTTT
v_gene: TRBV10-3
abundance: -
j_gene: TRBJ1-1
len: 15
d_gene: TRBD1

CDR3aa: CASRRQGALYEQYF
CDR3nt: TGCGCCAGCAGGAGACAGGGGGCACTGTACGAGCAGTACTTC
v_gene: TRBV10-1
abundance: -
j_gene: TRBJ2-7
len: 14
d_gene: TRBD1

CDR3aa: CATSDAQETQYF
CDR3nt: TGTGCCACCAGTGACGCCCAAGAGACCCAGTACTTC
v_gene: TRBV24-1
abundance: -
j_gene: TRBJ2-5
len: 12
d_gene: -

CDR3aa: CASSVVGAGNEQFF
CDR3nt: TGTGCCAGCAGCGTAGTTGGAGCGGGCAATGAGCAGTTCTTC
v_gene: TRBV9
abundance: many
j_gene: TRBJ2-1
len: 14
d_gene: -

CDR3aa: CASSVADGYGYTF
CDR3nt: TGTGCCAGCAGCGTAGCGGATGGGTATGGCTACACCTTC
v_gene: TRBV9
abundance: many
j_gene: TRBJ1-2
len: 13
d_gene: -

CDR3aa: CAISESEEGNEQYF
CDR3nt: TGTGCCATCAGTGAGTCGGAGGAGGGCAACGAGCAGTACTTC
v_gene: TRBV10-3
abundance: -
j_gene: TRBJ2-7
len: 14
d_gene: -

CDR3aa: CASSFSGSYEQYF
CDR3nt: TGTGCCAGCAGCTTTTCCGGATCCTACGAGCAGTACTTC
v_gene: TRBV7-9
abundance: -
j_gene: TRBJ2-7
len: 13
d_gene: -

CDR3aa: CASSALQGYQETQYF
CDR3nt: TGCGCCAGCAGCGCACTACAGGGTTACCAAGAGACCCAGTACTTC
v_gene: TRBV5-1
abundance: -
j_gene: TRBJ2-5
len: 15
d_gene: -

CDR3aa: CASSHETGGRYNEQFF
CDR3nt: TGCGCCAGCAGCCATGAGACGGGGGGACGCTACAATGAGCAGTTCTTC
v_gene: TRBV4-3
abundance: few
j_gene: TRBJ2-1
len: 16
d_gene: TRBD2

CDR3aa: CATSDLGEAGGSPGELFF
CDR3nt: TGTGCCACCAGTGATTTGGGAGAAGCAGGGGGGTCCCCCGGGGAGCTGTTTTTT
v_gene: TRBV24-1
abundance: few
j_gene: TRBJ2-2
len: 18
d_gene: -

CDR3aa: CASSDHGRTDTQYF
CDR3nt: TGTGCCAGCAGTGATCACGGGAGGACAGATACGCAGTATTTT
v_gene: TRBV25-1
abundance: few
j_gene: TRBJ2-3
len: 14
d_gene: TRBD2

CDR3aa: CASSLSLSGHSNQPQHF
CDR3nt: TGTGCCAGCAGCTTAAGTTTAAGCGGGCATAGCAATCAGCCCCAGCATTTT
v_gene: TRBV11-2
abundance: -
j_gene: TRBJ1-5
len: 17
d_gene: -

CDR3aa: CAVGGQGAEAFF
CDR3nt: TGTGCCGTCGGGGGACAGGGGGCTGAGGCTTTCTTT
v_gene: TRBV15
abundance: -
j_gene: TRBJ1-1
len: 12
d_gene: TRBD1

CDR3aa: CASKFRDSAFNGYTF
CDR3nt: TGCGCCAGCAAATTCCGGGACAGCGCTTTTAATGGCTACACCTTC
v_gene: TRBV10-1
abundance: -
j_gene: TRBJ1-2
len: 15
d_gene: TRBD1

CDR3aa: CATSPGQGYYEQYF
CDR3nt: TGTGCCACCAGTCCGGGACAGGGATACTACGAGCAGTACTTC
v_gene: TRBV15
abundance: -
j_gene: TRBJ2-7
len: 14
d_gene: TRBD1

CDR3aa: CASSVEVTQYF
CDR3nt: TGTGCCAGCAGTGTTGAGGTAACGCAGTATTTT
v_gene: TRBV25-1
abundance: -
j_gene: TRBJ2-3
len: 11
d_gene: -

CDR3aa: CASSVYLNYGYTF
CDR3nt: TGTGCCAGCAGCGTATACCTGAACTATGGCTACACCTTC
v_gene: TRBV9
abundance: few
j_gene: TRBJ1-2
len: 13
d_gene: -

CDR3aa: CASTYMGNTEAFF
CDR3nt: TGTGCCAGCACCTATATGGGGAACACTGAAGCTTTCTTT
v_gene: TRBV6-1
abundance: -
j_gene: TRBJ1-1
len: 13
d_gene: -

CDR3aa: CASSEGQTGAYGYTF
CDR3nt: TGTGCCAGCAGTGAGGGGCAAACTGGGGCCTATGGCTACACCTTC
v_gene: TRBV2
abundance: -
j_gene: TRBJ1-2
len: 15
d_gene: -

CDR3aa: CASSLLAGGLAKNIQYF
CDR3nt: TGTGCCAGCAGCTTATTAGCGGGAGGACTAGCCAAAAACATCCAGTACTTC
v_gene: TRBV11-2
abundance: -
j_gene: TRBJ2-4
len: 17
d_gene: TRBD2

CDR3aa: CASSHGTLQLEQYF
CDR3nt: TGCGCCAGCAGCCACGGGACTCTTCAACTCGAGCAGTACTTC
v_gene: TRBV5-1
abundance: -
j_gene: TRBJ2-7
len: 14
d_gene: -

CDR3aa: CATNPGQGLDEQYF
CDR3nt: TGTGCCACCAACCCGGGACAGGGATTGGACGAGCAGTACTTC
v_gene: TRBV15
abundance: -
j_gene: TRBJ2-7
len: 14
d_gene: TRBD1

CDR3aa: CASRTNLGWAQRTEAFF
CDR3nt: TGTGCCAGCAGGACGAACCTGGGATGGGCGCAGAGGACTGAAGCTTTCTTT
v_gene: TRBV25-1
abundance: once
j_gene: TRBJ1-1
len: 17
d_gene: -